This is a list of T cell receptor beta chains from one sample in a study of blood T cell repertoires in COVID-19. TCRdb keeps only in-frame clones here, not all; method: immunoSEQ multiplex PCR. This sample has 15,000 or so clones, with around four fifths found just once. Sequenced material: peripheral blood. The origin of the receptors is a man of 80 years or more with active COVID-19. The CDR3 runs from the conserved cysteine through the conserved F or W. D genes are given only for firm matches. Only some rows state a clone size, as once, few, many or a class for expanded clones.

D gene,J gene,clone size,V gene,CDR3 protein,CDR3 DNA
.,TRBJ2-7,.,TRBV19,CASSISGVRGDEQYF,TGTGCCAGTAGTATATCGGGGGTGAGAGGAGACGAGCAGTACTTC
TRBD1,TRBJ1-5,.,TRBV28,CASSLGRGNGNQPQHF,TGTGCCAGCAGTTTAGGCAGGGGGAATGGCAATCAGCCCCAGCATTTT
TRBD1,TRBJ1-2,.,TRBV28,CASRPTGGDGYGYTF,TGTGCCAGCAGGCCCACAGGGGGCGACGGCTATGGCTACACCTTC
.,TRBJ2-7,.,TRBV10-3,CAISESAYEQYF,TGTGCCATCAGTGAGTCGGCTTACGAGCAGTACTTC
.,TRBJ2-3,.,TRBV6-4,CASGAGHTDTQYF,TGTGCCAGCGGAGCGGGCCACACAGATACGCAGTATTTT
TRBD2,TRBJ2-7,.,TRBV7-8,CASSPRFAGVSYEQYF,TGTGCCAGCAGCCCCCGTTTCGCGGGAGTTTCCTACGAGCAGTACTTC
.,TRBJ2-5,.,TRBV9,CASSLRADGGKETQYF,TGTGCCAGCTCGCTCAGAGCAGACGGGGGAAAAGAGACCCAGTACTTC
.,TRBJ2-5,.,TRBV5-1,CASRPSGGGETQYF,TGCGCCAGCAGGCCTAGCGGAGGGGGAGAGACCCAGTACTTC
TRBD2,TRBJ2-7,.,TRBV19,CASSPVGGDEQYF,TGTGCCAGTAGTCCCGTGGGAGGGGACGAGCAGTACTTC
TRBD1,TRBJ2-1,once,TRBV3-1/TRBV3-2,CASSQAVGTGTNEQFF,TGTGCCAGCAGCCAAGCAGTTGGGACAGGCACCAATGAGCAGTTCTTC
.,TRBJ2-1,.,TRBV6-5,CASKSLNPYNEQFF,TGTGCCAGCAAAAGCCTAAACCCCTACAATGAGCAGTTCTTC
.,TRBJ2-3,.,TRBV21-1,CARRRTDTQYF,TGTGCCAGGAGGCGCACAGATACGCAGTATTTT
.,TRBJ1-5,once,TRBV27,CASSFAGISNQPQHF,TGTGCCAGCAGTTTTGCGGGGATAAGCAATCAGCCCCAGCATTTT
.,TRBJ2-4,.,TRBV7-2,CASSSFKNIQYF,TGTGCCAGCAGCTCCTTCAAAAACATTCAGTACTTC
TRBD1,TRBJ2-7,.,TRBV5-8,CASSLATGVEQYF,TGTGCCAGCAGCTTGGCTACAGGGGTCGAGCAGTACTTC
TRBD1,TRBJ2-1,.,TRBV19,CASSIVGTGVRNEQFF,TGTGCCAGTAGTATAGTCGGGACAGGGGTAAGGAATGAGCAGTTCTTC
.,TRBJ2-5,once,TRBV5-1,CASSARVRDGETQYF,TGCGCCAGCAGTGCCAGGGTCAGGGATGGGGAGACCCAGTACTTC
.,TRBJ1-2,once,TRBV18,CASSPDRLINYGYTF,TGTGCCAGCTCACCAGACAGATTAATTAACTATGGCTACACCTTC
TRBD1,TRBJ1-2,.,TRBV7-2,CASSSGQGALGYTF,TGTGCCAGCAGCTCTGGACAGGGGGCGCTTGGCTACACCTTC
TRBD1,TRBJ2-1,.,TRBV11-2,CASSLSRQGPYNEQFF,TGTGCCAGCAGCTTATCCAGACAGGGACCGTACAATGAGCAGTTCTTC
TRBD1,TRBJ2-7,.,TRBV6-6,CASSQVRDSHYEQYF,TGTGCCAGCAGTCAAGTCCGGGACAGCCACTACGAGCAGTACTTC
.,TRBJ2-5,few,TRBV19,CASSGSQTQYF,TGTGCCAGTAGCGGGAGCCAGACCCAGTACTTC
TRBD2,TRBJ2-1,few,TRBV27,CASSARAGTSGYNEQFF,TGTGCCAGCAGCGCTCGGGCCGGGACTAGCGGATACAATGAGCAGTTCTTC
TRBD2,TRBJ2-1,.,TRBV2,CASSASGSERYNEQFF,TGTGCCAGCAGCGCTAGCGGGAGTGAGCGGTACAATGAGCAGTTCTTC
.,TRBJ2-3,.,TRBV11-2,CASSPSIRDTQYF,TGTGCCAGCAGCCCGTCGATCAGAGATACGCAGTATTTT
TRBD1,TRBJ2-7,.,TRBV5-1,CASSLEAGGIDEQYF,TGCGCCAGCAGCTTGGAGGCAGGGGGTATCGACGAGCAGTACTTC
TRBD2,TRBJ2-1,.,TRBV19,CASRETSVFSYNEQFF,TGTGCCAGTAGGGAGACTAGCGTTTTCTCCTACAATGAGCAGTTCTTC
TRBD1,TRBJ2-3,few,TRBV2,CASRDGQGGTDTQYF,TGTGCCAGCAGGGATGGACAGGGTGGAACAGATACGCAGTATTTT
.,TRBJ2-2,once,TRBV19,CASSGGQNTGELFF,TGTGCCAGTAGTGGGGGACAGAACACCGGGGAGCTGTTTTTT
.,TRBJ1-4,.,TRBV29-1,CSVLGEGRQEKLFF,TGCAGCGTCCTAGGGGAGGGCAGGCAGGAAAAACTGTTTTTT
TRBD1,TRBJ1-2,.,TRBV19,CASSPEDRGYGYTF,TGTGCCAGTAGTCCAGAAGACAGGGGCTATGGCTACACCTTC
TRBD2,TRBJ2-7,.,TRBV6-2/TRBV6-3,CASSFGTSGSTSYEQYF,TGTGCCAGCAGTTTCGGCACTAGCGGGAGTACCTCCTACGAGCAGTACTTC
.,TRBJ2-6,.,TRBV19,CASSQGAGANVLTF,TGTGCCAGTAGTCAAGGGGCTGGGGCCAACGTCCTGACTTTC
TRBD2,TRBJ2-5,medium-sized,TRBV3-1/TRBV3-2,CASSRGLVFGETQYF,TGTGCCAGCAGCAGGGGACTAGTCTTCGGGGAGACCCAGTACTTC
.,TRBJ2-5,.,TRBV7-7,CAGRGTQYF,TGTGCCGGACGGGGGACCCAGTACTTC
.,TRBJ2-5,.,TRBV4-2,CASSQKKGLSETQYF,TGTGCCAGCAGCCAGAAGAAGGGGCTTTCCGAGACCCAGTACTTC
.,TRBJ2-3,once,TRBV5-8,CASSEQGFGTDTQYF,TGTGCCAGCAGCGAACAGGGATTTGGCACAGATACGCAGTATTTT
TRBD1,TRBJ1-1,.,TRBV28,CASSLRLTGVRNTEAFF,TGTGCCAGCAGTTTAAGGTTGACAGGGGTTCGGAACACTGAAGCTTTCTTT
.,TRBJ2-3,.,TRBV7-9,CATTGEASTDTQYF,TGTGCCACTACAGGGGAGGCTAGCACAGATACGCAGTATTTT
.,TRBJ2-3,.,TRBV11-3,CASSLAGDTQYF,TGTGCCAGCAGCCTCGCGGGCGATACGCAGTATTTT
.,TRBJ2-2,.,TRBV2,CASSEAGLPGELFF,TGTGCCAGCAGTGAAGCGGGGCTGCCCGGGGAGCTGTTTTTT
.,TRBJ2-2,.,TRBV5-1,CASSFRDTGELFF,TGCGCCAGCAGCTTCAGGGACACCGGGGAGCTGTTTTTT
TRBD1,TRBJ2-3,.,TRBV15,CATSRSWTGSKDTQYF,TGTGCCACCAGCAGATCCTGGACAGGGTCCAAAGATACGCAGTATTTT
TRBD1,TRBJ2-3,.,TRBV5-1,CASSLGTGDTDTQYF,TGCGCCAGCAGCTTGGGGACAGGGGACACAGATACGCAGTATTTT
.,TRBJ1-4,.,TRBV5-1,CASSPTPENEKLFF,TGCGCCAGCAGCCCTACTCCGGAGAATGAAAAACTGTTTTTT
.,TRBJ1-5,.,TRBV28,CASSGGRGTLQHF,TGTGCCAGCAGCGGTGGGAGGGGCACACTTCAGCATTTT
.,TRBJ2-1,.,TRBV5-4,CASSFWGTTNYNEQFF,TGTGCCAGCAGCTTTTGGGGGACAACTAACTACAATGAGCAGTTCTTC
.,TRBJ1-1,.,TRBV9,CASSVGQMNTEAFF,TGTGCCAGCAGCGTAGGACAGATGAACACTGAAGCTTTCTTT
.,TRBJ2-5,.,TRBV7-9,CASSLGVGLAGDQETQYF,TGTGCCAGCAGCTTAGGGGTCGGGTTGGCGGGCGACCAAGAGACCCAGTACTTC
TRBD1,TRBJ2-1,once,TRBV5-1,CASSSGQSYNEQFF,TGCGCCAGCAGCTCGGGACAGTCCTACAATGAGCAGTTCTTC